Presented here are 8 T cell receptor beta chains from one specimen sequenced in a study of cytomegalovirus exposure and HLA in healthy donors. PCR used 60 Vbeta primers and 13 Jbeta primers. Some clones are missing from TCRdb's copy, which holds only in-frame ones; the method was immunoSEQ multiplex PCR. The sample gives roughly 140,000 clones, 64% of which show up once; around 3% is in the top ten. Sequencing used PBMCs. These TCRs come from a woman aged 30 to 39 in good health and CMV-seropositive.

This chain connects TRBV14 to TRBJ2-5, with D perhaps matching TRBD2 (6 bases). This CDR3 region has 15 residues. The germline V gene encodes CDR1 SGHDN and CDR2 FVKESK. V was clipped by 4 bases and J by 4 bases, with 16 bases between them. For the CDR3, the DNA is TGTGCCAGCAGCCGTCTGCGGGGTAGGGTAGAGACCCAGTACTTC. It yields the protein CASSRLRGRVETQYF.

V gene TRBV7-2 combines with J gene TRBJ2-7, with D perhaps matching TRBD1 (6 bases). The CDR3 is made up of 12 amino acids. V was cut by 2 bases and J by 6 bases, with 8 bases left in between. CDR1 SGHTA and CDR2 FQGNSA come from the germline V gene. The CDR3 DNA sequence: TGTGCCAGCAGCTTACAGGGGTTCGAGCAGTACTTC. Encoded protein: CASSLQGFEQYF.

CDR3 amino acids: CASSLTGSYNEQFF. Here the CDR3 DNA reads TGTGCCAGCAGCTTAACGGGATCCTACAATGAGCAGTTCTTC. This chain joins TRBV11-3 and TRBJ2-1; possibly TRBD2 for D (5 bases). Germline-derived CDR1 and CDR2 are SGHNT and YENEEA. This CDR3 contains 14 residues. V was trimmed by 2 bases and J by 1 base, leaving 6 bases between them.

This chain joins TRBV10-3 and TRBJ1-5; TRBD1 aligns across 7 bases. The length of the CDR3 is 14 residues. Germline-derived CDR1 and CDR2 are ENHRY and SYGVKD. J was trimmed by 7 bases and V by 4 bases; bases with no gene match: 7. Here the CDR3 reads CAISVQGGRQPQHF. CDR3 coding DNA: TGTGCCATCAGTGTTCAGGGGGGCCGGCAGCCCCAGCATTTT.

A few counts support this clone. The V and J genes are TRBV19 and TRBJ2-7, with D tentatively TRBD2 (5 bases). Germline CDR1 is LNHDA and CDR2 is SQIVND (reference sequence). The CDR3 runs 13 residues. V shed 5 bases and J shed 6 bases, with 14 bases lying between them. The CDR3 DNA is TGTGCCAGTAGTCCATACCTAGCTCGCGAGCAGTACTTC. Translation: CASSPYLAREQYF. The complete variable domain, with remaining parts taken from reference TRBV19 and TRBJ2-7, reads DGGITQSPKYLFRKEGQNVTLSCEQNLNHDAMYWYRQDPGQGLRLIYYSQIVNDFQKGDIAEGYSVSREKKESFPLTVTSAQKNPTAFYLCASSPYLAREQYFGPGTRLTVT.

CDR3 bases: TGCGCCAGCAGCTTGGTCGGAGCGGGGGGGTCTAACACCGGGGAGCTGTTTTTT. Translating it yields CASSLVGAGGSNTGELFF. The chain couples TRBV5-1 to TRBJ2-2; TRBD2 agrees at 10 bases. Germline V lookup: CDR1 SGHRS, CDR2 YFSETQ. Trimming cost V 0 bases and J 2 bases; bases outside gene matches: 7. The CDR3 covers 18 residues.

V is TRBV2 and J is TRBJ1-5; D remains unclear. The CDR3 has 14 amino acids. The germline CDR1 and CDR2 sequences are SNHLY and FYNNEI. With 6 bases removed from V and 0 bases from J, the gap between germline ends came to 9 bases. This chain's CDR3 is CASRPIYSNQPQHF. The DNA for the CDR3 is TGTGCCAGCAGGCCAATCTATAGCAATCAGCCCCAGCATTTT.

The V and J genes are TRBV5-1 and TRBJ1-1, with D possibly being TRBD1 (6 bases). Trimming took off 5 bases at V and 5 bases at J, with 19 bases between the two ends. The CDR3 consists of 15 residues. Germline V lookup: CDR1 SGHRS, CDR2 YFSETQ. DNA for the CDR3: TGCGCCAGCAGGTCTTACAGGGCGACGGGAACTGAAGCTTTCTTT. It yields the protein CASRSYRATGTEAFF.